The rows below give T cell receptor beta chains drawn from one sample of a study of cytomegalovirus exposure and HLA in healthy donors. Produced via immunoSEQ multiplex PCR; TCRdb's table is partial and in-frame only. The sample yields about 190,000 clones, around 87% seen once. Sequencing was performed on PBMCs. The receptors come from a young man in good health and CMV-seronegative. CDR3s include the opening cysteine and the closing phenylalanine or tryptophan. Part of the rows lack a size; the others show once, few, many or a class for expanded clones.

clone_size,v_call,j_call,cdr3_aa
-,TRBV6-6,TRBJ2-1,CAAKVSGRAGNEQFF
-,TRBV29-1,TRBJ1-2,CSVPADRTNYGYTF
once,TRBV11-3,TRBJ2-3,CASSPGGVRADTQYF
-,TRBV6-5,TRBJ2-7,CASSYSPRRYSYEQYF
-,TRBV7-9,TRBJ1-4,CASSLGRQFMGEKLFF
-,TRBV18,TRBJ1-2,CASSPPPQGSFYGYTF
-,TRBV6-5,TRBJ1-4,CASSYSVGGGNEKLFF
-,TRBV7-9,TRBJ1-5,CASSFFTGGGNQPQHF
-,TRBV6-5,TRBJ2-7,CASSYGTGGTYEQYF
-,TRBV2,TRBJ2-3,CAGGFSSPDTQYF
-,TRBV6-6,TRBJ2-5,CAASPSGGFGETQYF
-,TRBV5-1,TRBJ2-3,CASSWGTGGSTDTQYF
-,TRBV4-2,TRBJ2-3,CASSQDLSGGVIRTDTQYF
-,TRBV10-1,TRBJ1-2,CASRTGTGRLGYTF
-,TRBV7-2,TRBJ1-5,CASSLRGQGHVSNQPQHF
-,TRBV11-1,TRBJ2-7,CASSLGGGIGYEQYF
-,TRBV7-7,TRBJ2-5,CASSSGTSGNQETQYF
-,TRBV7-8,TRBJ2-1,CASSPRTSGGGNEQFF
-,TRBV5-5,TRBJ2-7,CASSPTSGSSYEQYF
-,TRBV5-5,TRBJ2-2,CASSLDWSGELFF
-,TRBV27,TRBJ2-1,CASSFRLAGDGTYNEQFF